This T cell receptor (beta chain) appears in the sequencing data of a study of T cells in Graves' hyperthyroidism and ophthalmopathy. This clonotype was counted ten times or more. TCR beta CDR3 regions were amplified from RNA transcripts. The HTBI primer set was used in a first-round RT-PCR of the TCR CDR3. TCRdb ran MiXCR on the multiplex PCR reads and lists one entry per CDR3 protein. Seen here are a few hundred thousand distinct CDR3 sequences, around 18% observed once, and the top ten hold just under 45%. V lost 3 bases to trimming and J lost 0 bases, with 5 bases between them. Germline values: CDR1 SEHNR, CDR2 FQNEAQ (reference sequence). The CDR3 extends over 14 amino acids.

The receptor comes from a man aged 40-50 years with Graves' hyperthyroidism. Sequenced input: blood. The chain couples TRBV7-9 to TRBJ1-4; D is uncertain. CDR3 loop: CASSLFATNEKLFF. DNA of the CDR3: TGTGCCAGCAGCTTGTTCGCAACTAATGAAAAACTGTTTTTT.